These T cell receptor beta chains were read from a single sample in a study of cytomegalovirus exposure and HLA in healthy donors. Clones were read by immunoSEQ multiplex PCR, and TCRdb kept only the in-frame ones, dropping some. The sample yields some 93,000 clones, 65% seen once. Source material: PBMCs. These receptors came from a boy under 18 in good health and CMV-seropositive. The CDR3 runs from the conserved cysteine through the conserved F or W. Fields, in order: CDR3 DNA, CDR3 protein, clone size, J gene, D gene, V gene. The D gene is left open where the match is weak. Clone size is not always given. Where it is, it says once, few, many or a class for expanded clones.

CDR3 DNA: TGTGCCAGCAGCTTTTACCCAGGGGCCTATTACGAGCAGTACTTC
CDR3 protein: CASSFYPGAYYEQYF
clone size: .
J gene: TRBJ2-7
D gene: .
V gene: TRBV7-6

CDR3 DNA: TGTGCCAGCAGTGATCGGACAGGGGGAAGCACAGATACGCAGTATTTT
CDR3 protein: CASSDRTGGSTDTQYF
clone size: .
J gene: TRBJ2-3
D gene: TRBD1
V gene: TRBV25-1

CDR3 DNA: TGTGCCAGCAGTGCCGGGACTTTCATTAGGTACTTC
CDR3 protein: CASSAGTFIRYF
clone size: .
J gene: TRBJ2-7
D gene: .
V gene: TRBV6-1

CDR3 DNA: TGTGCCAGCAGTGAAGCTGGGTGGCGGACTAGCACAGATACGCAGTATTTT
CDR3 protein: CASSEAGWRTSTDTQYF
clone size: .
J gene: TRBJ2-3
D gene: .
V gene: TRBV6-1

CDR3 DNA: TGCGCCAGCAGCTTTGACAGGGACGAGGGAAACCAGTACTTC
CDR3 protein: CASSFDRDEGNQYF
clone size: .
J gene: TRBJ2-5
D gene: TRBD1
V gene: TRBV5-1

CDR3 DNA: TGTGCCAGCAGCCCCCAACTCGGGAGCACATGGACCCAGTACTTC
CDR3 protein: CASSPQLGSTWTQYF
clone size: .
J gene: TRBJ2-5
D gene: .
V gene: TRBV9

CDR3 DNA: TGTGCCTGGAGTTTAATGAACACTGAAGCTTTCTTT
CDR3 protein: CAWSLMNTEAFF
clone size: .
J gene: TRBJ1-1
D gene: .
V gene: TRBV30

CDR3 DNA: TGTGCCAGCAGCCAAGATAGGAGTAGGGGGACCCCCGAGCAGTACTTC
CDR3 protein: CASSQDRSRGTPEQYF
clone size: .
J gene: TRBJ2-7
D gene: .
V gene: TRBV4-2

CDR3 DNA: TGTGCCAGCAGCTTAGGGACAGGGGGCGCGTACAATGAGCAGTTCTTC
CDR3 protein: CASSLGTGGAYNEQFF
clone size: .
J gene: TRBJ2-1
D gene: TRBD1
V gene: TRBV7-2

CDR3 DNA: TGTGCCAGCTCCTCGAGTGGAGGCACAGATACGCAGTATTTT
CDR3 protein: CASSSSGGTDTQYF
clone size: few
J gene: TRBJ2-3
D gene: .
V gene: TRBV25-1

CDR3 DNA: TGTGCCAGCAGCTATACAGGGACTGGGGCCAACGTCCTGACTTTC
CDR3 protein: CASSYTGTGANVLTF
clone size: .
J gene: TRBJ2-6
D gene: .
V gene: TRBV9

CDR3 DNA: TGTGCCAGCAGCCTACCGGGACAGTATAATTCACCCCTCCACTTT
CDR3 protein: CASSLPGQYNSPLHF
clone size: few
J gene: TRBJ1-6
D gene: TRBD1
V gene: TRBV6-1

CDR3 DNA: TGTGCCAGCAGCCCGGACAGGGCGAATCAGCCCCAGCATTTT
CDR3 protein: CASSPDRANQPQHF
clone size: .
J gene: TRBJ1-5
D gene: TRBD1
V gene: TRBV7-2

CDR3 DNA: TGTGCCAGCAGCGTAGTGGGGACAGTAGCTGGAAACACCATATATTTT
CDR3 protein: CASSVVGTVAGNTIYF
clone size: .
J gene: TRBJ1-3
D gene: TRBD1
V gene: TRBV9

CDR3 DNA: TGTGCCAGCAGTGACCACAGGGAGGGTGAGCAGTTCTTC
CDR3 protein: CASSDHREGEQFF
clone size: few
J gene: TRBJ2-1
D gene: .
V gene: TRBV25-1

CDR3 DNA: TGCAGCGTTGAGGACTTTAACTATGGCTACACCTTC
CDR3 protein: CSVEDFNYGYTF
clone size: .
J gene: TRBJ1-2
D gene: .
V gene: TRBV29-1

CDR3 DNA: TGTGCCAGCTCACAGGCTAGCGGGGGGCCGGAGCAGTTCTTC
CDR3 protein: CASSQASGGPEQFF
clone size: .
J gene: TRBJ2-1
D gene: TRBD2
V gene: TRBV18

CDR3 DNA: TGTGCCAGCAGCGTTACTAGCGGGGGACTCCCGTACGAGCAGTACTTC
CDR3 protein: CASSVTSGGLPYEQYF
clone size: .
J gene: TRBJ2-7
D gene: TRBD2
V gene: TRBV9

CDR3 DNA: TGTGCCAAAGCTCCCGTATGGTACTTC
CDR3 protein: CAKAPVWYF
clone size: .
J gene: TRBJ2-7
D gene: .
V gene: TRBV6-4

CDR3 DNA: TGTGCCAGCAGGCGGATCAGGGCAGGGCAAGAGACCCAGTACTTC
CDR3 protein: CASRRIRAGQETQYF
clone size: .
J gene: TRBJ2-5
D gene: .
V gene: TRBV27

CDR3 DNA: TGTGCCAGCAGCCCAGGAGGGGCTGAAGCTTTCTTT
CDR3 protein: CASSPGGAEAFF
clone size: once
J gene: TRBJ1-1
D gene: .
V gene: TRBV7-6

CDR3 DNA: TGTGCCAGCAGCGCAATAGCGGATTCCTACGAGCAGTACTTC
CDR3 protein: CASSAIADSYEQYF
clone size: once
J gene: TRBJ2-7
D gene: .
V gene: TRBV9

CDR3 DNA: TGTGCCTGGAGCTACCCCCCGAGCTCTGGAAACACCATATATTTT
CDR3 protein: CAWSYPPSSGNTIYF
clone size: .
J gene: TRBJ1-3
D gene: .
V gene: TRBV30

CDR3 DNA: TGTGCTAGTGGTTTGTATCCGAGCCGGGACAGGGTAACTGAAGCTTTCTTT
CDR3 protein: CASGLYPSRDRVTEAFF
clone size: .
J gene: TRBJ1-1
D gene: TRBD1
V gene: TRBV12-5

CDR3 DNA: TGTGCCAGCAGTGTTCGACAGGGGCGGGACAATGAGCAGTTCTTC
CDR3 protein: CASSVRQGRDNEQFF
clone size: .
J gene: TRBJ2-1
D gene: TRBD1
V gene: TRBV6-4

CDR3 DNA: TGTGCCAGCAGCCGAGGGGGGGCAGGGGGCACTGGCGGGGAGCTGTTTTTT
CDR3 protein: CASSRGGAGGTGGELFF
clone size: few
J gene: TRBJ2-2
D gene: .
V gene: TRBV7-2

CDR3 DNA: TGCGCCAGCCGGGGCCCGGGACAGGGAACCGGTAATTCACCCCTCCACTTT
CDR3 protein: CASRGPGQGTGNSPLHF
clone size: .
J gene: TRBJ1-6
D gene: TRBD1
V gene: TRBV5-1

CDR3 DNA: TGTGCCAGCAGCGCGACTAGCGGGACCTACAATGAGCAGTTCTTC
CDR3 protein: CASSATSGTYNEQFF
clone size: .
J gene: TRBJ2-1
D gene: TRBD2
V gene: TRBV9

CDR3 DNA: TGTGCCAGCAGTTTGGGACAGCTCACAGATACGCAGTATTTT
CDR3 protein: CASSLGQLTDTQYF
clone size: once
J gene: TRBJ2-3
D gene: TRBD1
V gene: TRBV27

CDR3 DNA: TGTGCCACCAGCGGCGGGAGGGCCGAGACCCAGTACTTC
CDR3 protein: CATSGGRAETQYF
clone size: .
J gene: TRBJ2-5
D gene: TRBD2
V gene: TRBV15

CDR3 DNA: TGCAGCGTTCGGGGGGGTCGCACCGGGGAGCTGTTTTTT
CDR3 protein: CSVRGGRTGELFF
clone size: few
J gene: TRBJ2-2
D gene: TRBD2
V gene: TRBV29-1

CDR3 DNA: TGCGCCAGCAGCTTGGGCGGAGCCTACAATGAGCAGTTCTTC
CDR3 protein: CASSLGGAYNEQFF
clone size: once
J gene: TRBJ2-1
D gene: .
V gene: TRBV5-1

CDR3 DNA: TGCAGCGTTGAAGATCCGGGACAACCTAACTATGGCTACCCCTTC
CDR3 protein: CSVEDPGQPNYGYPF
clone size: .
J gene: TRBJ1-2
D gene: .
V gene: TRBV29-1

CDR3 DNA: TGCAGCGGGGGGACTAGCGGAGACCTCGCCCGTGAGCAGTTCTTC
CDR3 protein: CSGGTSGDLAREQFF
clone size: .
J gene: TRBJ2-1
D gene: TRBD2
V gene: TRBV29-1

CDR3 DNA: TGTGCCAGCAGCCCCACTGGCGGGGTGGGGGCCAACGTCCTGACTTTC
CDR3 protein: CASSPTGGVGANVLTF
clone size: .
J gene: TRBJ2-6
D gene: .
V gene: TRBV6-6

CDR3 DNA: TGTGCCAGTAGTAGGGCAGGGGCTAACACCGGGGAGCTGTTTTTT
CDR3 protein: CASSRAGANTGELFF
clone size: .
J gene: TRBJ2-2
D gene: .
V gene: TRBV19

CDR3 DNA: TGTGCCAGCAGCGAAATGGGACTCTACGGGGATACGCAGTATTTT
CDR3 protein: CASSEMGLYGDTQYF
clone size: .
J gene: TRBJ2-3
D gene: .
V gene: TRBV2

CDR3 DNA: TGTGCCAGCAGTGAAAGGCTAGCGGGGTTCGGCGAGCAGTACTTC
CDR3 protein: CASSERLAGFGEQYF
clone size: .
J gene: TRBJ2-7
D gene: TRBD2
V gene: TRBV6-1

CDR3 DNA: TGTGCCAGCAGCGATTTAGAGCCGTACAATGAGCAGTTCTTC
CDR3 protein: CASSDLEPYNEQFF
clone size: .
J gene: TRBJ2-1
D gene: .
V gene: TRBV7-9

CDR3 DNA: TGTGCCAGCAGCATGGGTAGCGGGGGAGATACGCAGTATTTT
CDR3 protein: CASSMGSGGDTQYF
clone size: few
J gene: TRBJ2-3
D gene: TRBD2
V gene: TRBV7-9

CDR3 DNA: TGTGCCAGCAGCTTGAATAATGAGATGGATACGCAGTATTTT
CDR3 protein: CASSLNNEMDTQYF
clone size: once
J gene: TRBJ2-3
D gene: .
V gene: TRBV5-6

CDR3 DNA: TGTGCCAGCAAGCGGGACTGGGACCCTGAGGCCCAGTACTTC
CDR3 protein: CASKRDWDPEAQYF
clone size: .
J gene: TRBJ2-5
D gene: TRBD2
V gene: TRBV6-1

CDR3 DNA: TGTGCCAGCTCACCGTGGGACACCAAGAACACTGAAGCTTTCTTT
CDR3 protein: CASSPWDTKNTEAFF
clone size: few
J gene: TRBJ1-1
D gene: .
V gene: TRBV18

CDR3 DNA: TGTGCCTGGAGCGAGACAGGGCTGGGATCACCCCTCAACTTT
CDR3 protein: CAWSETGLGSPLNF
clone size: once
J gene: TRBJ1-6
D gene: TRBD1
V gene: TRBV30

CDR3 DNA: TGCGCCAGCAGCTTGGCTGCTATGAACACTGAAGCTTTCTTT
CDR3 protein: CASSLAAMNTEAFF
clone size: .
J gene: TRBJ1-1
D gene: .
V gene: TRBV5-1

CDR3 DNA: TGTGCCAGCAGCAGTGAATTAGGGGGCGGCACTTACGAGCAGTACTTC
CDR3 protein: CASSSELGGGTYEQYF
clone size: .
J gene: TRBJ2-7
D gene: TRBD1
V gene: TRBV5-5

CDR3 DNA: TGTGGAGCAGCCGCGGTGATCACAGATACGCAGTATTTT
CDR3 protein: CGAAAVITDTQYF
clone size: .
J gene: TRBJ2-3
D gene: .
V gene: TRBV6-1

CDR3 DNA: TGCAGCGTTGGGACTCCGGCGGGGGGGTACTACTTCGATGAGCAGTTCTTC
CDR3 protein: CSVGTPAGGYYFDEQFF
clone size: .
J gene: TRBJ2-1
D gene: TRBD2
V gene: TRBV29-1

CDR3 DNA: TGTGCCACCACCAGGACTAGCGGGGGGGCCGTAAACACCGGGGAGCTGTTTTTT
CDR3 protein: CATTRTSGGAVNTGELFF
clone size: .
J gene: TRBJ2-2
D gene: TRBD2
V gene: TRBV19

CDR3 DNA: TGTGCCAGCAGTGATCGGGGGGGGGCCTACAATGAGCAGTTCTTC
CDR3 protein: CASSDRGGAYNEQFF
clone size: .
J gene: TRBJ2-1
D gene: TRBD2
V gene: TRBV2

CDR3 DNA: TGTGCCAGCTCACCGGCAGGGACAGGCGCGGTTGGGCAGTATTTT
CDR3 protein: CASSPAGTGAVGQYF
clone size: .
J gene: TRBJ2-3
D gene: TRBD1
V gene: TRBV18

CDR3 DNA: TGTGCCTGGAGTCAACAGACTAGCTGGTATGAGCAGTTCTTC
CDR3 protein: CAWSQQTSWYEQFF
clone size: .
J gene: TRBJ2-1
D gene: TRBD2
V gene: TRBV30